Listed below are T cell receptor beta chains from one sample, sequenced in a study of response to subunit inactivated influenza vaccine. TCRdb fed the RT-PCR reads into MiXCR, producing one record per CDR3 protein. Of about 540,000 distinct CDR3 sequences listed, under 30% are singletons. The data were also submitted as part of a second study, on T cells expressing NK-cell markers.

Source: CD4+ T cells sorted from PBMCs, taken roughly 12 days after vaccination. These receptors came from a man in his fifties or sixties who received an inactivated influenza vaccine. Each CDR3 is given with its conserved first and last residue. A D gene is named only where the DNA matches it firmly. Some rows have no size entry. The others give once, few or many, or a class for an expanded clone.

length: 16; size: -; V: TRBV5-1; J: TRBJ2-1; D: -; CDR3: CASNIGSLSSYNEQFF; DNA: TGCGCCAGCAATATTGGAAGTCTGAGCTCCTACAATGAGCAGTTCTTC
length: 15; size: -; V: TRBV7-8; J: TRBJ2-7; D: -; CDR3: CASSSSGRSNYEQYF; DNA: TGTGCCAGCAGCTCGTCGGGCCGATCAAACTACGAGCAGTACTTC
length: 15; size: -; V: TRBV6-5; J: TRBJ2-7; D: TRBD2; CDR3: CASSSLAGNSYEQYF; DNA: TGTGCCAGCAGTTCTTTAGCGGGAAACTCCTACGAGCAGTACTTC
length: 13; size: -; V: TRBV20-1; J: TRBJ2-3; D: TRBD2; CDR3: CSAAGGGTDTQYF; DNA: TGCAGTGCTGCCGGGGGGGGCACAGATACGCAGTATTTT
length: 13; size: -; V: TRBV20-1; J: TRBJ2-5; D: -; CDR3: CSATRLGQETQYF; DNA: TGCAGTGCTACCCGGCTAGGGCAAGAAACCCAGTACTTC
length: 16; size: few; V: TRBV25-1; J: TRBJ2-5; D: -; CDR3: CASSEPKTGYQETQYF; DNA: TGTGCCAGCAGCGAACCAAAAACAGGGTACCAAGAGACCCAGTACTTC
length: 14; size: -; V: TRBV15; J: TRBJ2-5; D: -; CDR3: CATSRGQGMETQYF; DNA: TGTGCCACCAGCAGAGGTCAGGGGATGGAGACCCAGTACTTC
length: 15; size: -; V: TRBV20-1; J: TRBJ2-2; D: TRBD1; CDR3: CSAQGQGVYSGELFF; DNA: TGCAGTGCTCAAGGACAGGGAGTATACAGCGGGGAGCTGTTTTTT
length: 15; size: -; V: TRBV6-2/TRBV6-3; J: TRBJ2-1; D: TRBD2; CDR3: CATTPSGRAGNEQFF; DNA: TGTGCCACTACACCTAGCGGGAGGGCCGGAAATGAGCAGTTCTTC
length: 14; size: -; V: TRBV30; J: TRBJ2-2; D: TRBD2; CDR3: CAWMGGSRTGELFF; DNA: TGTGCCTGGATGGGAGGGAGTAGGACCGGGGAGCTGTTTTTT
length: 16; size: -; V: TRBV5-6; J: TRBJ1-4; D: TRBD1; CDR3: CASSKWTGVTNEKLFF; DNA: TGTGCCAGCAGCAAATGGACAGGGGTAACTAATGAAAAACTGTTTTTT
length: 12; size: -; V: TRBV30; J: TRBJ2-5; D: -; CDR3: CAWSPDWETQYF; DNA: TGTGCCTGGAGCCCGGATTGGGAGACCCAGTACTTC
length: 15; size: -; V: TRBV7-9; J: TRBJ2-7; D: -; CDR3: CASSLAGAAVYEQYF; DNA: TGTGCCAGCAGCTTAGCGGGGGCCGCTGTATACGAGCAGTACTTC
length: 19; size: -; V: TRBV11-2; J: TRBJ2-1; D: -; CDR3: CASRGRGTESPSSYNEQFF; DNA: TGTGCCAGCCGAGGTAGGGGGACGGAATCCCCTAGCTCCTACAATGAGCAGTTCTTC
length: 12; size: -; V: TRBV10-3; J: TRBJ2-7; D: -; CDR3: CAISVDPYEQYF; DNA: TGTGCCATCAGTGTTGATCCCTACGAGCAGTACTTC
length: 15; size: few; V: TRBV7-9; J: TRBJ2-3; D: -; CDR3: CASSLSLGSTDTQYF; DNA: TGTGCCAGCAGCTTAAGTTTGGGAAGCACAGATACGCAGTATTTT
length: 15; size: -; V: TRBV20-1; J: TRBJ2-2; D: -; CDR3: CSARVYTYSTGELFF; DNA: TGCAGTGCTAGAGTCTATACTTACTCCACCGGGGAGCTGTTTTTT
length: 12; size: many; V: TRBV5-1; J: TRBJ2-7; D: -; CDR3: CASSLEGYEQYF; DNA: TGCGCCAGCAGCTTGGAGGGGTACGAGCAGTACTTC
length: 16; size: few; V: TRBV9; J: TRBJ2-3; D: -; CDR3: CASSVAPRASTDTQYF; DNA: TGTGCCAGCAGCGTAGCTCCCCGGGCTAGCACAGATACGCAGTATTTT
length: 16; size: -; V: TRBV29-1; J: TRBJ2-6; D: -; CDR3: CSAVLVDRSGANVLTF; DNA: TGCAGCGCAGTCTTAGTTGACAGGTCTGGGGCCAACGTCCTGACTTTC
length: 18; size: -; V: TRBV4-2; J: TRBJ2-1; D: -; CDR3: CASSQDPPPVLYYNEQFF; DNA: TGTGCCAGCAGCCAAGATCCCCCCCCCGTGCTATACTACAATGAGCAGTTCTTC
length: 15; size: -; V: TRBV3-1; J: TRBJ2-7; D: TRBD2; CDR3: CASYSGGTVSYEQYF; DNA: TGTGCCAGCTACAGCGGGGGGACCGTATCCTACGAGCAGTACTTC
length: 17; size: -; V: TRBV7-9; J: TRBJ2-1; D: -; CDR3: CASSLGGAEASYNEQFF; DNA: TGTGCCAGCAGCTTAGGTGGGGCGGAAGCTTCCTACAATGAGCAGTTCTTC
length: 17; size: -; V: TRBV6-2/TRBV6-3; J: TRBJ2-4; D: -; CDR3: CASSPTWDFLAKNIQYF; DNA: TGTGCCAGCAGTCCCACCTGGGACTTCTTAGCCAAAAACATTCAGTACTTC
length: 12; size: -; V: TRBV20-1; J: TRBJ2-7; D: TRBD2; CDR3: CSASRGVWEQYF; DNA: TGCAGTGCTTCCCGGGGGGTTTGGGAGCAGTACTTC
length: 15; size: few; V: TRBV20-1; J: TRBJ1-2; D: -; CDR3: CSARDLATIGYGYTF; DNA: TGCAGTGCTAGAGATTTGGCAACTATCGGCTATGGCTACACCTTC
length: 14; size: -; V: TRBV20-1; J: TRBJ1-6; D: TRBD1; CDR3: CSARPGQAISPLHF; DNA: TGCAGTGCTAGGCCGGGACAGGCTATATCACCCCTCCACTTT
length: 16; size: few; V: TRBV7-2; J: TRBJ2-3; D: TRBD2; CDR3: CASSSSGGLRTDTQYF; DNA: TGTGCCAGCAGTTCCAGCGGGGGGCTTCGCACAGATACGCAGTATTTT
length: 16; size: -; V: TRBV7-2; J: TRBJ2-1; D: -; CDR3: CASSSRGATYYNEQFF; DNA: TGTGCCAGCAGCTCCCGCGGCGCTACATATTACAATGAGCAGTTCTTC
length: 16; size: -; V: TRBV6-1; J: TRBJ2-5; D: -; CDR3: CASSRGRDSTQGTQYF; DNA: TGTGCCAGCAGTAGGGGTCGGGACTCAACCCAGGGTACCCAGTACTTC
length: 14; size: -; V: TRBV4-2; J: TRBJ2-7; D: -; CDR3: CASSQGNRANEHYF; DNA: TGTGCCAGCAGCCAAGGAAACAGGGCCAACGAGCATTACTTC
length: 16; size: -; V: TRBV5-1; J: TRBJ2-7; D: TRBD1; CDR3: CASSSPPGQGSYEQYF; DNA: TGCGCCAGCAGTTCACCTCCGGGACAGGGTAGCTACGAGCAGTACTTC
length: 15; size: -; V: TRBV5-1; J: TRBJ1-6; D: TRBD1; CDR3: CASTREQGGNSPLHF; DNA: TGCGCCAGTACGCGAGAACAGGGGGGCAATTCACCCCTCCACTTT
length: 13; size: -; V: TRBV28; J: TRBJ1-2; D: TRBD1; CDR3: CASSDRGGSGYTF; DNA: TGTGCCAGCAGCGACAGGGGAGGCAGTGGCTACACCTTC
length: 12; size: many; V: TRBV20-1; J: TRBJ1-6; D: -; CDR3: CSASGQNSPLHF; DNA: TGCAGTGCTAGTGGTCAGAATTCACCCCTCCACTTT
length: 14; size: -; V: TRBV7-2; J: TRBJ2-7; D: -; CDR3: CASSSVMGSYEQYF; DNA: TGTGCCAGCAGCTCGGTAATGGGCTCCTACGAGCAGTACTTC
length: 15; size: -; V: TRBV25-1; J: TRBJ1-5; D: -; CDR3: CASSPGGVSNQPQHF; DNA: TGTGCCAGCAGTCCGGGGGGTGTTAGCAATCAGCCCCAGCATTTT
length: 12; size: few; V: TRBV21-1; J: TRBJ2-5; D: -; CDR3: CANLSGRETQYF; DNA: TGTGCCAACCTGAGCGGGAGAGAGACCCAGTACTTC
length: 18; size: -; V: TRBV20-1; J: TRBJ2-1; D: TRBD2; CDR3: CSAQGWTSGKVLNNEQFF; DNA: TGCAGTGCCCAAGGATGGACTAGCGGGAAGGTCTTGAACAATGAGCAGTTCTTC
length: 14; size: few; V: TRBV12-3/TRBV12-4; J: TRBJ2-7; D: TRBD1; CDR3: CASRPGGDRGEQYF; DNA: TGTGCCAGCAGGCCGGGGGGGGACAGGGGCGAGCAGTACTTC
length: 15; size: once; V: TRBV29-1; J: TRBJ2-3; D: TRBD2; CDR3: CSASGASGRASTQYF; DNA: TGCAGCGCGAGCGGGGCTAGCGGGAGGGCCTCTACGCAGTATTTT
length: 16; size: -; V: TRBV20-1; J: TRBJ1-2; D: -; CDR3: CSASAPSGSGGYGYTF; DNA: TGCAGTGCTAGTGCCCCTTCCGGGAGTGGCGGCTATGGCTACACCTTC
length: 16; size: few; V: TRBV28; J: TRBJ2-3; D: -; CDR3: CASRSPGGGGTDTQYF; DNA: TGTGCCAGCAGAAGCCCCGGTGGCGGGGGCACAGATACGCAGTATTTT
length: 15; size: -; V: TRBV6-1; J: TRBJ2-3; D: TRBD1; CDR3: CASMNRGYGTDTQYF; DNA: TGTGCCAGCATGAACAGGGGGTACGGGACAGATACGCAGTATTTT